This TCR beta chain is drawn from a study of radiation and T cells in renal cell carcinoma. Study conclusions and caveats: From baseline, blood top tumor clonotypes peaked at 2 weeks post-radiation.

V trimming: 4 bases; J trimming: 3 bases; junction bases outside the gene matches: 5. From germline, CDR1 is SGHVS and CDR2 FQNEAQ. The CDR3 has 14 residues. Note on this clone: Antigen unknown.

Time point specified: baseline pretreatment blood. Described treatment: 15 Gy SBRT to primary tumor, nephrectomy 4 weeks later. Clear cell pathology was present in this patient's renal cell carcinoma. Data came from immunoSEQ multiplex PCR; TCRdb stores just in-frame clones and leaves some out. The sample holds approximately 150,000 clones, over 65% seen once. The source of this sequence is a woman between 45 and 60 years old with renal cell carcinoma. The material was blood, obtained from a patient whose treatment included radiotherapy and nephrectomy. The V and J genes are TRBV7-8 and TRBJ2-7; TRBD1 matches at 8 bases. The CDR3 loop is CASSSLDRDYEQYF. The CDR3 DNA is TGTGCCAGCAGCTCCTTGGACAGGGACTACGAGCAGTACTTC.